This paragraph reports one T cell receptor beta chain. This sample stems from a study of technical replicates of blood from a few donors. Per the germline V gene, CDR1 is ENHRY and CDR2 is SYGVKD. CDR3 length: 14 amino acids. Trimming cost V 0 bases and J 2 bases, with 7 bases left between them. Data came from immunoSEQ multiplex PCR; TCRdb stores just in-frame clones and leaves some out. This sample has approximately 81,000 clones; 95% to 96% occur once, and the top ten carry about 0.36%. This sequence was found in a human donor in good health. This chain joins TRBV10-3 and TRBJ1-2; the D is unclear. The specimen sequenced was T cells isolated from PBMCs. The CDR3 loop is CAISESGRNYGYTF. The CDR3 DNA is TGTGCCATCAGTGAGTCTGGCAGGAACTATGGCTACACCTTC.